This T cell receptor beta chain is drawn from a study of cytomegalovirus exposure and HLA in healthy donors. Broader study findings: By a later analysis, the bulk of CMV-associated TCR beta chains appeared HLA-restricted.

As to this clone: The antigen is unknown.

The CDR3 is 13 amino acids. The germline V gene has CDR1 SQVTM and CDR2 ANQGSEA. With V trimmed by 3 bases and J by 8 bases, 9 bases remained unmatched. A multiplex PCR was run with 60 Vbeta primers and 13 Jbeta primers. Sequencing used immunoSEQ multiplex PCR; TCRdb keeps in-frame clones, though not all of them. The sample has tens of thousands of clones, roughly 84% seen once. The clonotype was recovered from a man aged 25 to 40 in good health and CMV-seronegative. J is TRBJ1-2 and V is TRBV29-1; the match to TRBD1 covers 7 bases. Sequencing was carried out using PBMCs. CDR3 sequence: CSVDGGQMLGYTF. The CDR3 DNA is TGCAGCGTTGATGGGGGACAGATGTTGGGCTACACCTTC.